The 3 T cell receptor beta chains given below trace back to one sample, sequenced in a study of blood T cell repertoires in COVID-19. The data were produced by immunoSEQ multiplex PCR, yet TCRdb's version contains in-frame clones alone and is incomplete. Of some 110,000 clones in the sample, approximately 85% are singletons; the top ten hold under 5.5%. Sequencing was carried out using peripheral blood. These receptors were taken from a man between 60 and 75 years old with acute or convalescent COVID-19.

The chain combines TRBV6-5 with TRBJ2-7, with D maybe TRBD1 (6 bases). Between the trimmed V and J ends, which lost 5 bases and 0 bases, there was a span of 11 bases. The CDR3 has 14 residues. The germline gives CDR1 MNHEY, CDR2 SVGAGI. The CDR3 loop is CASSQGLSSYEQYF. The CDR3 DNA sequence: TGTGCCAGCAGTCAGGGGTTAAGCTCCTACGAGCAGTACTTC.

This clone has a single count. The chain carries TRBV7-9 and TRBJ1-1; 10 nucleotides match TRBD1. There are 18 residues in the CDR3. After removal of 5 bases from V and 6 bases from J, the junction contained 18 bases not matched to a gene. CDR1 SEHNR and CDR2 FQNEAQ come from the germline V gene (reference sequence). In nucleotides, the CDR3 is TGTGCCAGCAGCCCCACCGACAGGGGGCGAATCGGTGACGCTGAAGCTTTCTTT. This codes for CASSPTDRGRIGDAEAFF.

CDR3 region: CATSRDPEDTQYF. CDR3 DNA sequence: TGTGCCACCAGCAGAGATCCGGAGGATACGCAGTATTTT. The chain employs TRBV15 and TRBJ2-3; no reliable D call. Trimming shortened V by 0 bases and J by 6 bases, and 7 bases separated the two germline ends. The CDR3 consists of 13 residues. In germline, CDR1 is LNHNV, CDR2 YYDKDF (reference sequence). The full variable domain, completed using reference TRBV15 and TRBJ2-3, is DAMVIQNPRYQVTQFGKPVTLSCSQTLNHNVMYWYQQKSSQAPKLLFHYYDKDFNNEADTPDNFQSRRPNTSFCFLDIRSPGLGDTAMYLCATSRDPEDTQYFGPGTRLTVL.